These 14 T cell receptor beta chains originate from one sample sequenced in a study of shared clonotypes between healthy human individuals. Terminally differentiated effector memory CD45RA+ cells were excluded by CCR7 positive selection of CD45RO-negative cells. Generated by immunoSEQ multiplex PCR, the TCRdb table keeps only in-frame clones and is missing some. This sample has more than 2 million clones, with less than 95% found just once. The sample comprised naive CD8+ T cells sorted from blood. The receptor source for this set is a man aged 18 to 29 in good health.

V gene TRBV30 combines with J gene TRBJ1-2; 10 nucleotides match TRBD1. In germline, CDR1 is GTSNPN, CDR2 SVGIG (reference sequence). The CDR3 length is 14 residues. The V segment lost 2 bases and the J segment 6 bases; nucleotides outside the gene matches: 6. Here the CDR3 DNA reads TGTGCCTGGAGTATCGGACAGGGGGGCGATGGCTACACCTTC. The encoded protein is CAWSIGQGGDGYTF. The full variable domain, completed using reference TRBV30 and TRBJ1-2, is SQTIHQWPATLVQPVGSPLSLECTVEGTSNPNLYWYRQAAGRGLQLLFYSVGIGQISSEVPQNLSASRPQDRQFILSSKKLLLSDSGFYLCAWSIGQGGDGYTFGSGTRLTVV.

The chain combines TRBV6-1 with TRBJ2-7, with D perhaps assigned TRBD1 or TRBD2 (6 bases each). Trimming took 4 bases from V and 0 from J, leaving 22 bases between them. The germline gives CDR1 MNHNS, CDR2 SASEGT. The CDR3 covers 18 residues. The CDR3 reads CASSVSKGGGTISYEQYF. The CDR3 nucleotides read TGTGCCAGCAGTGTATCCAAGGGGGGAGGAACAATCTCCTACGAGCAGTACTTC.

This chain connects TRBV6-5 to TRBJ2-1; 13 nucleotides agree with TRBD2. V shed 0 bases, J shed 9 bases, and the junction held 2 bases outside the gene matches. Germline CDR1 MNHEY, CDR2 SVGAGI. The CDR3 covers 15 residues. CDR3 sequence reads: CASSYSTSGGFEQFF. CDR3 DNA sequence: TGTGCCAGCAGTTACTCGACTAGCGGGGGGTTTGAGCAGTTCTTC.

The rearrangement joins TRBV7-8 to TRBJ2-7, with D perhaps TRBD1 or TRBD2 (5 bases each). The CDR3 runs 16 residues. V was trimmed by 1 base and J by 5 bases, leaving 18 bases between them. Per the germline V gene, CDR1 is SGHVS and CDR2 is FQNEAQ. DNA of the CDR3: TGTGCCAGCAGCTTAGAGGCGCCCAGGGCTAGCCACGAGCAGTACTTC. Amino acid sequence: CASSLEAPRASHEQYF.

V usage is TRBV7-2 and J usage is TRBJ1-6, with a tentative D call TRBD1 (5 bases). Trimming left V 3 bases short and J 7 bases short, with 13 bases between. Germline assignment: CDR1 SGHTA and CDR2 FQGNSA. The CDR3 is 15 amino acids. The CDR3 DNA follows: TGTGCCAGCAGCTTGTTAGGGGCACAGAATTCACCCCTCCACTTT. Residues: CASSLLGAQNSPLHF. Using reference TRBV7-2 and TRBJ1-6 for the parts outside the CDR3, the full variable domain is GAGVSQSPSNKVTEKGKDVELRCDPISGHTALYWYRQSLGQGLEFLIYFQGNSAPDKSGLPSDRFSAERTGGSVSTLTIQRTQQEDSAVYLCASSLLGAQNSPLHFGNGTRLTVT.

Here the CDR3 DNA reads TGTGCCAGCAGCGCTCGGGGACAGGGGGAACTCTGGCGTGGCTACACCTTC. Amino acid sequence: CASSARGQGELWRGYTF. The genes are TRBV7-8 and TRBJ1-2; 11 bases map to TRBD1. Per the germline V gene, CDR1 is SGHVS and CDR2 is FQNEAQ. The CDR3 sequence is 17 residues long. J gave up 7 bases and V 5 bases, and 15 bases lay outside the gene matches.

This chain uses TRBV2 with TRBJ1-6, with D possibly TRBD1 on 5 matching bases. Germline lookup yields CDR1 SNHLY and CDR2 FYNNEI. The CDR3 extends over 14 amino acids. V lost 2 bases and J 7 bases, leaving 9 bases between the germline ends. For the CDR3, the DNA is TGTGCCAGCAGTGAAACTCAGGGCAATTCACCCCTCCACTTT. Translation: CASSETQGNSPLHF.

V is TRBV2 and J is TRBJ2-3; 11 bases map to TRBD2. Germline CDR1 and CDR2: SNHLY and FYNNEI. Germline trimming cut 2 bases from V and 0 bases from J; bases unmatched to any gene: 7. This CDR3 has 18 amino acids. CDR3: CASSEPPRLAGSTDTQYF. Here the CDR3 DNA reads TGTGCCAGCAGTGAACCGCCTCGACTAGCGGGAAGCACAGATACGCAGTATTTT.

This chain links TRBV4-1 with TRBJ2-7, with TRBD2 matching over 8 bases. Germline V gene data show CDR1 as MGHRA and CDR2 as YSYEKL. J gave up 2 bases and V 2 bases, and 11 bases lay outside the gene matches. The CDR3 is 17 residues long. CDR3 nucleotides: TGCGCCAGCAGCCAAAAGTATACAGCGGGAGCCACCTACGAGCAGTACTTC. Residues: CASSQKYTAGATYEQYF.

This clone was seen a few times. Other nucleotide sequences from this sample produce the same CDR3. The rearrangement joins TRBV7-6 to TRBJ2-7, with 7 nucleotides matching TRBD1. The germline gives CDR1 SGHVS, CDR2 FNYEAQ. This CDR3 spans 14 amino acids. V trimming: 1 base; J trimming: 0 bases; junction bases outside the gene matches: 0. CDR3: CASSLGTGSYEQYF. CDR3 coding DNA: TGTGCCAGCAGCTTAGGGACAGGCTCCTACGAGCAGTACTTC. Based on the CDR3 plus reference TRBV7-6 and TRBJ2-7, the full variable domain is GAGVSQSPRYKVTKRGQDVALRCDPISGHVSLYWYRQALGQGPEFLTYFNYEAQQDKSGLPNDRFSAERPEGSISTLTIQRTEQRDSAMYRCASSLGTGSYEQYFGPGTRLTVT.

The chain combines TRBV7-9 with TRBJ2-1; unclear D gene. Germline CDR1 and CDR2: SEHNR and FQNEAQ (reference sequence). The CDR3 is made up of 15 amino acids. Between the trimmed V and J ends, which lost 0 bases and 7 bases, there was a span of 13 bases. Written as DNA, the CDR3 is TGTGCCAGCAGCTTAGCGCAGACCCTCTTTAATGAGCAGTTCTTC. Translation: CASSLAQTLFNEQFF.

The rearrangement joins TRBV7-6 to TRBJ1-6, with D possibly TRBD1 on 5 matching bases. Germline CDR1 and CDR2: SGHVS and FNYEAQ. The CDR3 contains 17 residues. With 1 base removed from V and 7 bases from J, the gap between germline ends came to 17 bases. The CDR3 coding sequence is TGTGCCAGCAGCTTAGTGCTCGGTGGGCAGGGAAATTCACCCCTCCACTTT. Translated: CASSLVLGGQGNSPLHF.

This chain joins TRBV9 and TRBJ2-2; 10 positions match TRBD2. The CDR3 runs 16 residues. The trim removed 0 bases at V and 4 bases at J, leaving 3 bases unmatched. Germline CDR1 and CDR2: SGDLS and YYNGEE. CDR3: CASSVEGLALTGELFF. The CDR3 nucleotides read TGTGCCAGCAGCGTAGAGGGACTAGCGCTCACCGGGGAGCTGTTTTTT. The full variable domain, rest sourced from reference TRBV9 and TRBJ2-2, is DSGVTQTPKHLITATGQRVTLRCSPRSGDLSVYWYQQSLDQGLQFLIQYYNGEERAKGNILERFSAQQFPDLHSELNLSSLELGDSALYFCASSVEGLALTGELFFGEGSRLTVL.

Comment on this clone: This same CDR3 is encoded by further DNA sequences in the sample. CDR3 DNA: TGTGCCAGCAGTTTATTGGGGGGAGACTATGGCTACACCTTC. This codes for CASSLLGGDYGYTF. This chain links TRBV28 with TRBJ1-2; TRBD1 is a possible D gene (5 bases). V was trimmed by 1 base and J by 3 bases, leaving 9 bases between them. Germline V gene lookup returns CDR1 MDHEN and CDR2 SYDVKM. This CDR3 contains 14 residues.